The text below deals with one T cell receptor (beta chain). At least ten counts were recorded for this clonotype. Its antigen is unknown. No base-level quality is on record; no much larger clone is a single base apart. V sheds 5 bases and J sheds 7 bases, leaving 11 bases between their ends. Inclusive of the bounding cysteine and phenylalanine, the CDR3 is 13 residues long. The entry retains the CDR3 DNA only, 39 bases that are in frame from base 1. Looking up the germline V gene yields CDR1 SGHNT and CDR2 YENEEA. The data stem from a study (TCRdb year 2017). Some background on the complete study: To characterize human CD8+ TCR repertoires that recognize immunodominant viral antigens, the researchers relied on sequence and structural analyses. What the authors observed across the whole study: According to the report, the CD8+ TCR repertoires were highly diverse, and those specific to different immunodominant viral antigens were distinct from each other.

Sequenced on an Illumina HiSeq 2500. TCRdb ran its own pipeline on the public reads, namely fastp trimming at Q25 and MiXCR clone calling, and kept in-frame beta chains. Every entry covers one CDR3 protein and lists the most common genes and DNA from its rows. In this sample the table shows roughly 1,800 distinct CDR3 sequences, around a quarter of which occur a single time. The ten largest clones capture approximately 5.7% of the sample. The sequence was obtained from a female donor. The rearranged chain carries TRBV11-3 and TRBJ2-2, with no reliable assignment of the D segment. What was sequenced was CD8+ T cells (not recorded whether cultured). CDR3 sequence: CASSPPLGGELFF. The nucleotide sequence reads TGTGCCAGCAGCCCACCCTTAGGCGGGGAGCTGTTTTTT.